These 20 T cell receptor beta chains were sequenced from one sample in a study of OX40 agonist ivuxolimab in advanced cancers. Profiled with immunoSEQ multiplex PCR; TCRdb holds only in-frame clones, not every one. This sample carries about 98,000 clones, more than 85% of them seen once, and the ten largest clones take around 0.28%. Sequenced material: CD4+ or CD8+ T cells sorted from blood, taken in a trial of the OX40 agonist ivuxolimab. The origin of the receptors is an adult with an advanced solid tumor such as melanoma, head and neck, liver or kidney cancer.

The chain's CDR3 is CASSQSYPGEGRRDTEAFF. Written as DNA, the CDR3 is TGCGCCAGCAGTCAATCATACCCCGGGGAGGGACGGAGAGACACTGAAGCTTTCTTT. The rearrangement joins TRBV23-1 to TRBJ1-1; tentatively, D is TRBD1 (5 bases). TRBV23-1 is known as an ORF, though its function is uncertain. V dropped 0 bases and J dropped 3 bases, with 23 bases sitting between them. This CDR3 region has 19 residues.

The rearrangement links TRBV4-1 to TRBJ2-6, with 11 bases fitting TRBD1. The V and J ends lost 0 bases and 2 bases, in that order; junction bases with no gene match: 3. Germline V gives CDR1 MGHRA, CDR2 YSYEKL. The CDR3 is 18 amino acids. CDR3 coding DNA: TGCGCCAGCAGCCAAGAAGGGACAGGGGGAGCTGGGGCCAACGTCCTGACTTTC. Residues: CASSQEGTGGAGANVLTF.

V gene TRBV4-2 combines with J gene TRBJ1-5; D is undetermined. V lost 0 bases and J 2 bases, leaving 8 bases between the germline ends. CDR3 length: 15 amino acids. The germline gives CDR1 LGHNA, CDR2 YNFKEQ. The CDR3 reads CASSQDPVGNQPQHF. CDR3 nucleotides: TGTGCCAGCAGCCAAGATCCCGTCGGCAATCAGCCCCAGCATTTT.

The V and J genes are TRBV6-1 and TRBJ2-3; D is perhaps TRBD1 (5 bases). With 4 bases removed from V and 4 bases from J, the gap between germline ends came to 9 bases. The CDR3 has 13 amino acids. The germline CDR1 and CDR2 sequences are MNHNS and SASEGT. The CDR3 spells CASSGPGSDTQYF. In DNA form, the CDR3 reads TGTGCCAGCAGTGGCCCAGGGTCAGATACGCAGTATTTT.

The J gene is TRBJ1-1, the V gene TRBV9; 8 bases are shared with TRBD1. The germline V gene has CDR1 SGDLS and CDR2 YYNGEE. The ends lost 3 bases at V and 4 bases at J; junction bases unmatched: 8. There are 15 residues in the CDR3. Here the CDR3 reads CASSAQTGGVTEAFF. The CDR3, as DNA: TGTGCCAGCAGCGCTCAAACAGGGGGGGTCACTGAAGCTTTCTTT.

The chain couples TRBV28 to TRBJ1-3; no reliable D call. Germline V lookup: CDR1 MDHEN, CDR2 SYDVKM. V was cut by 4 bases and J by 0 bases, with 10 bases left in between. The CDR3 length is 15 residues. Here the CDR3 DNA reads TGTGCCAGCAGTTCCGACATAAGCTCTGGAAACACCATATATTTT. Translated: CASSSDISSGNTIYF.

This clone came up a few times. The CDR3 loop reads CASSVLRATASPLHF. The CDR3 region has the DNA TGTGCCAGCAGTGTCCTCAGGGCCACGGCCTCACCCCTCCACTTT. The chain carries TRBV6-1 and TRBJ1-6; D is perhaps TRBD1 (5 bases). CDR1 is MNHNS, CDR2 SASEGT, per germline. The CDR3 loop spans 15 amino acids. V was cut by 4 bases and J by 10 bases, with 17 bases left in between.

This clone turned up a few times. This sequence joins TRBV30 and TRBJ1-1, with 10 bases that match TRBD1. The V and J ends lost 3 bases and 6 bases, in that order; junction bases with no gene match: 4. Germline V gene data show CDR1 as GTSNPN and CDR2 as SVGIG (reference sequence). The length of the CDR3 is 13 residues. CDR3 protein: CAWSTDRGAEAFF. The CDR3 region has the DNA TGTGCCTGGAGCACGGACAGGGGGGCTGAAGCTTTCTTT.

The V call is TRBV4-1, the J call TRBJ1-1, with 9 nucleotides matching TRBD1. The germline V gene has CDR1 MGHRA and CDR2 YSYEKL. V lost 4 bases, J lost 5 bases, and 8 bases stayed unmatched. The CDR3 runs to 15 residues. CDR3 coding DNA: TGCGCCAGCAGCCTAGCGGGACAGGGTGGGACTGAAGCTTTCTTT. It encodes CASSLAGQGGTEAFF.

CDR3 in DNA: TGTGCCAGCAGTTCCTCAGGGAAGAGGCAGGATGGCTACACCTTC. Translation gives CASSSSGKRQDGYTF. This sequence joins TRBV6-6 and TRBJ1-2; tentatively, D is TRBD1 (5 bases). V lost 4 bases and J 6 bases, leaving 18 bases between the germline ends. Germline lookup yields CDR1 MNHNY and CDR2 SVGAGI (reference sequence). The length of the CDR3 is 15 residues.

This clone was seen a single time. CDR3 region: CASGAGEFGNEQFF. CDR3 nucleotide sequence: TGTGCCAGCGGAGCGGGAGAATTCGGAAATGAGCAGTTCTTC. This rearrangement joins TRBV5-4 to TRBJ2-1, with 8 bases fitting TRBD2. The CDR3 has 14 residues. Germline V gives CDR1 SGHNT, CDR2 YYREEE (reference sequence). Losses at the gene ends were 7 bases for V and 7 bases for J; bases not matched to a gene: 10.

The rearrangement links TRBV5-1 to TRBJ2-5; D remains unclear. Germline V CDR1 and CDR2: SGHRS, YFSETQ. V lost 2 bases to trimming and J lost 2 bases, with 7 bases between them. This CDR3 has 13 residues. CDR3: CASSFSGQETQYF. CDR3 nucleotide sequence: TGCGCCAGCAGCTTCAGTGGACAAGAGACCCAGTACTTC.

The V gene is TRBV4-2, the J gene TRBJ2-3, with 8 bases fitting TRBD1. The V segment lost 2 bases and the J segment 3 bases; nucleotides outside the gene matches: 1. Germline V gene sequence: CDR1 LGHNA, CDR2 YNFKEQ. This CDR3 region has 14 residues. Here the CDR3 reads CASSQNRGTDTQYF. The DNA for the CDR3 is TGTGCCAGCAGCCAAAACAGGGGGACAGATACGCAGTATTTT.

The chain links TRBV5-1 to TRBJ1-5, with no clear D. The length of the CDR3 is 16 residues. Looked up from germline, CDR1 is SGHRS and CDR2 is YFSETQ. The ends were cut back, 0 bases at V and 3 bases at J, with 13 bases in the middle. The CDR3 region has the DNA TGCGCCAGCAGCTTGGACCCTGCCGGGAACAATCAGCCCCAGCATTTT. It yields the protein CASSLDPAGNNQPQHF. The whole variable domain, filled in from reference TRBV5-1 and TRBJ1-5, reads KAGVTQTPRYLIKTRGQQVTLSCSPISGHRSVSWYQQTPGQGLQFLFEYFSETQRNKGNFPGRFSGRQFSNSRSEMNVSTLELGDSALYLCASSLDPAGNNQPQHFGDGTRLSIL.

The CDR3 loop reads CASSPLNGRHRDEQFF. CDR3 nucleotides: TGTGCCAGTTCACCCCTAAATGGCCGCCACAGGGATGAGCAGTTCTTC. V gene TRBV6-6 combines with J gene TRBJ2-1, with a weak D call TRBD1 (6 bases). In germline, CDR1 is MNHNY, CDR2 SVGAGI (reference sequence). Trimming took off 9 bases at V and 8 bases at J, with 26 bases between the two ends. The CDR3 is 16 amino acids.

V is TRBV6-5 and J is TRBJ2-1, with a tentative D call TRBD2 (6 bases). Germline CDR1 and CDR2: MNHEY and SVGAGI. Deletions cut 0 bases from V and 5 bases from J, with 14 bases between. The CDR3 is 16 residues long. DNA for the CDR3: TGTGCCAGCAGTTACTCGGGTAGCGGAGGGGACAATGAGCAGTTCTTC. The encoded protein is CASSYSGSGGDNEQFF.

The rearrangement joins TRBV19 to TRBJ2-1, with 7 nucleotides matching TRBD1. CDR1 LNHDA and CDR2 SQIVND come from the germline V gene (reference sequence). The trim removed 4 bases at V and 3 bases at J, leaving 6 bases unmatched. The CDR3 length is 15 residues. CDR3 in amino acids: CASSSGTVGYNEQFF. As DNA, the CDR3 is TGTGCCAGTAGTAGTGGGACAGTTGGCTACAATGAGCAGTTCTTC.

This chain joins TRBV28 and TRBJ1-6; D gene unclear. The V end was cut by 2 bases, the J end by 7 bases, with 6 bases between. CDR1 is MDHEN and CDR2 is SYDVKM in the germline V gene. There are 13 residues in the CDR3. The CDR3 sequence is CASSLPLNSPLHF. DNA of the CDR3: TGTGCCAGCAGTTTACCTTTGAATTCACCCCTCCACTTT.

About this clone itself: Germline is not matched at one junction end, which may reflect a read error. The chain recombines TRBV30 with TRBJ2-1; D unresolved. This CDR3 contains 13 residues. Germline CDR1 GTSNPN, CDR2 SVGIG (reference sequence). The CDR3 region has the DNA TGTGCCTGGAGTGTCGGTGTAGCCGGTCCTCAGCTCTTC. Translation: CAWSVGVAGPQLF. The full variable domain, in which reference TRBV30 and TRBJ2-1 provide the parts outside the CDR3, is SQTIHQWPATLVQPVGSPLSLECTVEGTSNPNLYWYRQAAGRGLQLLFYSVGIGQISSEVPQNLSASRPQDRQFILSSKKLLLSDSGFYLCAWSVGVAGPQLFGPGTRLTVL.

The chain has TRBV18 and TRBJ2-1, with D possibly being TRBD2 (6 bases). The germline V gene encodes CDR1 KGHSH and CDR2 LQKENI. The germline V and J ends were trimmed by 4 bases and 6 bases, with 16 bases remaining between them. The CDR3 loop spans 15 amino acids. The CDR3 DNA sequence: TGTGCCAGCTCACGGGGACTGGAAGAGATCAATGAGCAGTTCTTC. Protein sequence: CASSRGLEEINEQFF.